One sample yielded the 16 T cell receptor beta chains listed below, sequenced in a study of shared clonotypes between healthy human individuals. Only in-frame clones appear in the TCRdb table, and some are missing; sequencing was by immunoSEQ multiplex PCR. The profile shows about 600,000 clones, 97% of them singletons. The specimen sequenced was naive CD4+ T cells sorted from blood. Specified subset: CD45RA+ positively selected. These receptors came from a young woman in good health.

V usage is TRBV11-2 and J usage is TRBJ2-1; 12 bases fit TRBD2. The CDR3 contains 16 residues. The V gene's germline CDR1 is SGHAT and CDR2 FQNNGV. Trimming cost V 5 bases and J 10 bases; bases outside gene matches: 12. This CDR3 is CASSPAGTSGRIEQFF. The DNA of the CDR3 is TGTGCCAGCAGCCCAGCAGGGACTAGCGGGCGCATAGAGCAGTTCTTC.

The chain is built from TRBV19 and TRBJ2-2, with 10 bases fitting TRBD1. The germline gives CDR1 LNHDA, CDR2 SQIVND (reference sequence). The ends lost 4 bases at V and 4 bases at J; junction bases unmatched: 6. The CDR3 is made up of 16 amino acids. The CDR3 sequence is CASSKGTGVSTGELFF. As DNA, the CDR3 is TGTGCCAGTAGTAAGGGGACAGGGGTTAGCACCGGGGAGCTGTTTTTT.

This rearrangement joins TRBV7-9 to TRBJ2-7; D ambiguous. The germline V and J ends were trimmed by 3 bases and 0 bases, with 9 bases remaining between them. Germline V CDR1 and CDR2: SEHNR, FQNEAQ (reference sequence). This CDR3 contains 14 residues. The CDR3: CASSLAGYSYEQYF. CDR3 bases: TGTGCCAGCAGCTTGGCAGGATACTCCTACGAGCAGTACTTC.

This rearrangement joins TRBV5-1 to TRBJ2-7, with 7 bases matching TRBD1. This CDR3 has 18 residues. J gave up 4 bases and V 2 bases, and 18 bases lay outside the gene matches. Germline V gene lookup returns CDR1 SGHRS and CDR2 YFSETQ. The CDR3 loop reads CASSFQTTGPIDVYEQYF. The CDR3 nucleotides are TGCGCCAGCAGCTTCCAAACGACAGGGCCCATAGATGTGTACGAGCAGTACTTC.

J is TRBJ2-7 and V is TRBV5-1, with 12 bases lining up with TRBD1. Trimming cost V 4 bases and J 6 bases; bases outside gene matches: 11. The CDR3 length is 16 residues. Germline-derived CDR1 and CDR2 are SGHRS and YFSETQ. The CDR3 region has the DNA TGCGCCAGCAGCCAGGGACAGGGGGCTATCAAATTCGAGCAGTACTTC. Translated, it gives CASSQGQGAIKFEQYF.

The chain is built from TRBV7-6 and TRBJ1-6; D may be TRBD1 (6 bases). Trimming removed 2 bases at V and 6 bases at J, with 14 bases between. This CDR3 is 16 amino acids long. Germline CDR1 and CDR2: SGHVS and FNYEAQ. In DNA form, the CDR3 reads TGTGCCAGCAGCTTATTCCGGGGGCAGCCTAATTCACCCCTCCACTTT. It is translated as CASSLFRGQPNSPLHF.

The V call is TRBV7-2, the J call TRBJ2-3; either TRBD1 or TRBD2 may fit D (5 bases each). Germline CDR1 reads SGHTA; CDR2 reads FQGNSA. The CDR3 has 16 residues. Trimming cost V 2 bases and J 0 bases, with 12 bases left between them. CDR3 nucleotide sequence: TGTGCCAGCAGCTTAATGGGGGAAACTAGCACAGATACGCAGTATTTT. Its translation: CASSLMGETSTDTQYF.

This clone was counted a single time. The chain links TRBV5-4 to TRBJ2-7; 8 nucleotides line up with TRBD2. CDR3 length equals 15 residues. Germline loops: CDR1 SGHNT, CDR2 YYREEE (reference sequence). V shed 4 bases, J shed 0 bases, and the junction held 6 bases outside the gene matches. The CDR3 sequence: CASSPSGGLSYEQYF. DNA for the CDR3: TGTGCCAGCAGCCCCTCGGGGGGGCTCTCCTACGAGCAGTACTTC.

This clone has a single count. The chain is built from TRBV5-1 and TRBJ2-1; D may be TRBD2 (6 bases). Germline CDR1 is SGHRS and CDR2 is YFSETQ. Trimming cost V 4 bases and J 6 bases, with 14 bases left between them. This CDR3 region has 14 residues. The CDR3 region is CASSRERGSNEQFF. CDR3 bases: TGCGCCAGCAGCCGGGAGAGGGGCTCCAATGAGCAGTTCTTC. Looking up the rest from reference TRBV5-1 and TRBJ2-1 gives the full variable domain: KAGVTQTPRYLIKTRGQQVTLSCSPISGHRSVSWYQQTPGQGLQFLFEYFSETQRNKGNFPGRFSGRQFSNSRSEMNVSTLELGDSALYLCASSRERGSNEQFFGPGTRLTVL.

The chain links TRBV6-6 to TRBJ1-5, with D tentatively TRBD1 (5 bases). CDR1 is MNHNY and CDR2 is SVGAGI in the germline V gene (reference sequence). The CDR3 runs to 14 residues. The V gene lost 6 bases and the J gene lost 2 bases, with 11 bases spanning the gap. This chain's CDR3 is CASRSGTGNQPQHF. As DNA, the CDR3 is TGTGCCAGCAGATCCGGGACTGGCAATCAGCCCCAGCATTTT.

V gene TRBV28 combines with J gene TRBJ2-3, with 8 positions matching TRBD2. The CDR3 loop spans 17 amino acids. After removal of 6 bases from V and 1 base from J, the junction contained 12 bases not matched to a gene. The germline CDR1 and CDR2 sequences are MDHEN and SYDVKM. CDR3 amino acids: CASSQGTSGGRTDTQYF. As DNA, the CDR3 is TGTGCCAGCAGCCAAGGAACTAGCGGAGGACGCACAGATACGCAGTATTTT.

V and J are TRBV11-2 and TRBJ2-7; 7 positions match TRBD1. Per the germline V gene, CDR1 is SGHAT and CDR2 is FQNNGV. CDR3 length: 15 amino acids. Unmatched junction bases numbered 7, after V lost 3 bases and J lost 2 bases. The CDR3 DNA sequence: TGTGCCAGCAGCTTCACACAGGGGTTCCCCTACGAGCAGTACTTC. Translation gives CASSFTQGFPYEQYF.

This chain connects TRBV6-6 to TRBJ2-2, with 8 nucleotides matching TRBD2. Losses at the gene ends were 7 bases for V and 4 bases for J; bases not matched to a gene: 5. This CDR3 is built from 14 residues. Germline V gene data show CDR1 as MNHNY and CDR2 as SVGAGI (reference sequence). In DNA, the CDR3 is TGTGCCAGCACCCGGGAGGGGAGCACCGGGGAGCTGTTTTTT. It specifies CASTREGSTGELFF.

J is TRBJ1-1 and V is TRBV7-9; 8 bases are shared with TRBD1. CDR1 is SEHNR, CDR2 FQNEAQ, per germline (reference sequence). With 5 bases clipped from V and 5 bases from J, the junction kept 7 bases outside the gene matches. The CDR3 spans 14 residues. This chain's CDR3 is CASSQDRAWTEAFF. In nucleotides, the CDR3 is TGTGCCAGCAGCCAGGACAGGGCTTGGACTGAAGCTTTCTTT.

This chain connects TRBV28 to TRBJ2-3; D remains unclear. CDR3 length: 15 amino acids. CDR1 MDHEN and CDR2 SYDVKM come from the germline V gene. V lost 7 bases, J lost 7 bases, and 21 bases lay in between. DNA of the CDR3: TGTGCCAGCACCCCCTCTACGCTGTCCCGCCATACGCAGTATTTT. Residues: CASTPSTLSRHTQYF.

The chain links TRBV6-4 to TRBJ2-3; a weak D match, TRBD1 (6 bases). V dropped 6 bases and J dropped 2 bases, with 15 bases sitting between them. CDR1 is MRHNA, CDR2 SNTAGT, per germline. There are 15 residues in the CDR3. The CDR3 reads CASRATGHNTDTQYF. Here the CDR3 DNA reads TGTGCCAGCAGAGCTACGGGACACAACACAGATACGCAGTATTTT.